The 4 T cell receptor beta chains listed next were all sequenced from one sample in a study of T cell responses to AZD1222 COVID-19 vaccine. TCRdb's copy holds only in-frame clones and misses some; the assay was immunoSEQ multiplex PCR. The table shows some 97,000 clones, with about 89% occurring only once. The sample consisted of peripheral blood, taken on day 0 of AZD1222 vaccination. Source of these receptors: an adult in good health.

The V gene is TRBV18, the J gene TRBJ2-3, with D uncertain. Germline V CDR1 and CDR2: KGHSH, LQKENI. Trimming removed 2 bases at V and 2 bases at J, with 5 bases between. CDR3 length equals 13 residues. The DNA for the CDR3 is TGTGCCAGCTCACCAAGGGTCACAGATACGCAGTATTTT. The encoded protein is CASSPRVTDTQYF.

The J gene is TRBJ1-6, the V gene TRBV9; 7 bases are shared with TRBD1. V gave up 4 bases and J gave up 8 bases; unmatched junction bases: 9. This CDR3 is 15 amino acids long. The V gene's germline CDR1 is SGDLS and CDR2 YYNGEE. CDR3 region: CASSSRRGQDSPLHF. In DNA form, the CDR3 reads TGTGCCAGCAGCTCCCGGAGGGGGCAGGATTCACCCCTCCACTTT.

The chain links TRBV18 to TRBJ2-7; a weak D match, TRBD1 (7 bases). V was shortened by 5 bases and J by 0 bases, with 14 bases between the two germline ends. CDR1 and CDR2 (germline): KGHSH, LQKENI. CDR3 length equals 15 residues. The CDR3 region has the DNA TGTGCCAGCTCAAATACGCGGGACAGCTCCTACGAGCAGTACTTC. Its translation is CASSNTRDSSYEQYF. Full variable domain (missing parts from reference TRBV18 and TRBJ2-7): NAGVMQNPRHLVRRRGQEARLRCSPMKGHSHVYWYRQLPEEGLKFMVYLQKENIIDESGMPKERFSAEFPKEGPSILRIQQVVRGDSAAYFCASSNTRDSSYEQYFGPGTRLTVT.

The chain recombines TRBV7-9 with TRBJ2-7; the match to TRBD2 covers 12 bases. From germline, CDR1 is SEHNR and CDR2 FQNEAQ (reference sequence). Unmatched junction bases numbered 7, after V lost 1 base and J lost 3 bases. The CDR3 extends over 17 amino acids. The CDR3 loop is CASSLGDPSGRGYEQYF. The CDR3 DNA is TGTGCCAGCAGCTTAGGAGATCCTAGCGGGAGGGGCTACGAGCAGTACTTC.